The 22 T cell receptor beta chains listed next were all sequenced from one sample in a study of cytomegalovirus exposure and HLA in healthy donors. The PCR had 60 Vbeta and 13 Jbeta primers. This table comes from immunoSEQ multiplex PCR, and its TCRdb copy is limited to in-frame clones, with some not included. Of roughly 150,000 clones listed, approximately 81% are singletons. The sequenced sample was PBMCs. The receptors derive from a boy between 2 and 10 years old in good health and CMV-seronegative.

The count of this clone is one. This sequence joins TRBV6-6 and TRBJ2-3; a possible D gene is TRBD2 (9 bases). The germline V gene encodes CDR1 MNHNY and CDR2 SVGAGI (reference sequence). V was trimmed by 2 bases and J by 8 bases, leaving 20 bases between them. This CDR3 spans 16 amino acids. The CDR3: CASSYPGGGGAGTQYF. CDR3 bases: TGTGCCAGCAGTTACCCAGGGGGCGGGGGGGCCGGTACGCAGTATTTT.

V usage is TRBV5-4 and J usage is TRBJ2-1, with D maybe TRBD1 (6 bases). The CDR3 runs to 14 residues. CDR1 and CDR2 (germline): SGHNT, YYREEE (reference sequence). With 3 bases removed from V and 6 bases from J, the gap between germline ends came to 13 bases. The chain's CDR3 is CASSSIQGPNEQFF. CDR3 in DNA: TGTGCCAGCAGCTCCATACAGGGTCCCAATGAGCAGTTCTTC.

The rearrangement joins TRBV7-2 to TRBJ2-5; D is possibly TRBD1 (6 bases). The CDR3 spans 14 residues. CDR1 SGHTA and CDR2 FQGNSA come from the germline V gene. V lost 5 bases and J lost 5, with 15 bases in between. The CDR3 loop is CASSKPTGGETQYF. DNA of the CDR3: TGTGCCAGCAGCAAACCGACAGGAGGCGAGACCCAGTACTTC.

This clone was counted once. The chain joins TRBV2 to TRBJ1-2; D is uncertain. The germline V gene encodes CDR1 SNHLY and CDR2 FYNNEI. The length of the CDR3 is 12 residues. Between the trimmed V and J ends, which lost 3 bases and 7 bases, there was a span of 9 bases. Here the CDR3 reads CASSDIRVGYTF. The CDR3 DNA reads TGTGCCAGCAGTGATATTCGGGTTGGCTACACCTTC.

The chain joins TRBV6-5 to TRBJ2-7; 8 positions match TRBD2. Germline lookup yields CDR1 MNHEY and CDR2 SVGAGI. Germline trimming cut 6 bases from V and 7 bases from J; bases unmatched to any gene: 8. This CDR3 region has 13 residues. CDR3 region: CASREAAGGEQYV. CDR3 coding DNA: TGTGCCAGCAGGGAAGCGGCGGGGGGAGAGCAGTACGTC.

The J gene is TRBJ2-3, the V gene TRBV13, with TRBD2 matching 9 bases. Germline CDR1 reads PRHDT; CDR2 reads FYEKMQ (reference sequence). J gave up 2 bases and V 4 bases, and 16 bases lay outside the gene matches. The length of the CDR3 is 19 residues. CDR3 DNA: TGTGCCAGCAGCTCATCCTTTTCACGGGCGGGGGGGTTCACAGATACGCAGTATTTT. Protein sequence: CASSSSFSRAGGFTDTQYF. Filled out from reference TRBV13 and TRBJ2-3, the complete variable domain reads AAGVIQSPRHLIKEKRETATLKCYPIPRHDTVYWYQQGPGQDPQFLISFYEKMQSDKGSIPDRFSAQQFSDYHSELNMSSLELGDSALYFCASSSSFSRAGGFTDTQYFGPGTRLTVL.

Written as DNA, the CDR3 is TGTGCCAGCAGTTACAGCGACAACACTGAAGCTTTCTTT. Translated: CASSYSDNTEAFF. The chain recombines TRBV6-6 with TRBJ1-1; no clear D gene. Germline CDR1 reads MNHNY; CDR2 reads SVGAGI (reference sequence). The CDR3 extends over 13 amino acids. The V end lost 2 bases, the J end lost 2 bases, and 6 bases lay between the germline ends.

This clone was observed once. The V gene is TRBV11-3, the J gene TRBJ2-1; 9 bases align to TRBD1. Germline loops: CDR1 SGHNT, CDR2 YENEEA. V gave up 0 bases and J gave up 8 bases; unmatched junction bases: 8. The CDR3 length is 16 residues. In DNA, the CDR3 is TGTGCCAGCAGCTTAGATGGGGACAGGGAAAGGGATGAGCAGTTCTTC. Protein product: CASSLDGDRERDEQFF.

This clone was detected only once. The J gene is TRBJ1-6, the V gene TRBV2; no reliable D call. The ends were cut back, 5 bases at V and 10 bases at J, with 21 bases in the middle. This CDR3 is 16 amino acids long. Germline CDR1 is SNHLY and CDR2 is FYNNEI. The CDR3 DNA reads as TGTGCCAGCAGTCCGAATTCCGTCCGGGGTGGGTCACCCCTCCACTTT. This translates into CASSPNSVRGGSPLHF.

The rearrangement joins TRBV6-6 to TRBJ1-1, with 12 bases that match TRBD1. The germline V gene has CDR1 MNHNY and CDR2 SVGAGI (reference sequence). The junction had 3 bases not matched to a gene; V was cut back by 3 bases and J by 1 base. The CDR3 contains 16 residues. CDR3 region: CASSYWDRGRNTEAFF. CDR3 coding DNA: TGTGCCAGCAGTTATTGGGACAGGGGGCGGAACACTGAAGCTTTCTTT.

The chain combines TRBV28 with TRBJ2-1, with D possibly TRBD2 on 6 matching bases. Germline V gene sequence: CDR1 MDHEN, CDR2 SYDVKM. The V gene lost 6 bases and the J gene lost 7 bases, with 19 bases spanning the gap. The CDR3 length is 15 residues. The CDR3 DNA reads TGTGCCAGCAGAGTACCGGAGGGCGGAAATAATGAGCAGTTCTTC. Protein product: CASRVPEGGNNEQFF.

The chain combines TRBV13 with TRBJ1-1, with D hard to call. V lost 5 bases, J lost 1 base, and 8 bases lay in between. Germline V gives CDR1 PRHDT, CDR2 FYEKMQ (reference sequence). CDR3 size: 13 residues. CDR3 sequence: CASSLPKNTEAFF. The CDR3 nucleotides are TGTGCCAGCAGCCTACCTAAGAACACTGAAGCTTTCTTT.

V is TRBV30 and J is TRBJ2-3; a weak D match, TRBD2 (6 bases). Per the germline V gene, CDR1 is GTSNPN and CDR2 is SVGIG (reference sequence). CDR3 length: 16 amino acids. Trimming shortened V by 4 bases and J by 5 bases, and 22 bases separated the two germline ends. The CDR3 DNA reads as TGTGCCTGGACCACCTGGGGGAGGCGCAAGAAAGATACGCAGTATTTT. Translating gives CAWTTWGRRKKDTQYF.

The V call is TRBV6-1, the J call TRBJ2-1; 8 positions match TRBD2. V dropped 0 bases and J dropped 7; count of bases not matched to a gene: 14. Germline lookup yields CDR1 MNHNS and CDR2 SASEGT. This CDR3 spans 18 amino acids. The CDR3 DNA is TGTGCCAGCAGTGAAGCCGGCGTGGGCGGGGGGTTTCGGAATGAGCAGTTCTTC. This sequence encodes CASSEAGVGGGFRNEQFF.

The gene calls are TRBV10-2 and TRBJ2-3; a weak D match, TRBD1 (5 bases). This CDR3 has 13 amino acids. Germline CDR1 is WSHSY and CDR2 is SAAADI. V was cut by 7 bases and J by 2 bases, with 10 bases left in between. The CDR3: CASNQGYTDTQYF. The CDR3 DNA follows: TGCGCCAGCAACCAGGGATACACAGATACGCAGTATTTT.

V is TRBV19 and J is TRBJ1-3; 8 bases line up with TRBD1. V dropped 6 bases and J dropped 2; count of bases not matched to a gene: 3. The CDR3 sequence is 14 residues long. The V gene's germline CDR1 is LNHDA and CDR2 SQIVND (reference sequence). The CDR3 DNA is TGTGCCAGTAGGGACAGGGCAACTGGAAACACCATATATTTT. Its translation is CASRDRATGNTIYF.

About this clone: The same CDR3 can be traced to other DNA sequences in this sample. The chain couples TRBV5-1 to TRBJ2-6; D is undetermined. This CDR3 region has 15 residues. CDR1 and CDR2 (germline): SGHRS, YFSETQ. V was pared by 1 base and J by 0 bases, with 5 bases between. CDR3: CASSLTVSGANVLTF. CDR3 nucleotides: TGCGCCAGCAGCTTGACAGTCTCTGGGGCCAACGTCCTGACTTTC.

As to this clone: This specimen includes other DNA sequences encoding the same CDR3. The chain combines TRBV5-1 with TRBJ1-4; D ambiguous. CDR3 size: 17 residues. Germline CDR1 is SGHRS and CDR2 is YFSETQ. The V end lost 8 bases, the J end lost 0 bases, and 20 bases lay between the germline ends. The CDR3 loop is CASSSEALLATNEKLFF. The CDR3 DNA is TGCGCCAGTAGTTCCGAGGCCTTACTTGCAACTAATGAAAAACTGTTTTTT. Full variable domain (remainder filled in from reference TRBV5-1 and TRBJ1-4): KAGVTQTPRYLIKTRGQQVTLSCSPISGHRSVSWYQQTPGQGLQFLFEYFSETQRNKGNFPGRFSGRQFSNSRSEMNVSTLELGDSALYLCASSSEALLATNEKLFFGSGTQLSVL.

The J gene is TRBJ2-2, the V gene TRBV2; no reliable D call. The germline V gene encodes CDR1 SNHLY and CDR2 FYNNEI. The CDR3 loop spans 13 amino acids. V dropped 8 bases and J dropped 0 bases, with 7 bases sitting between them. Here the CDR3 reads CASGGANTGELFF. DNA of the CDR3: TGTGCCAGCGGTGGAGCGAACACCGGGGAGCTGTTTTTT.

The rearrangement uses TRBV9 and TRBJ2-3; 8 bases are shared with TRBD2. Germline lookup yields CDR1 SGDLS and CDR2 YYNGEE. The CDR3 sequence is 14 residues long. V was pared by 2 bases and J by 3 bases, with 2 bases of the junction left unmatched. The CDR3, as DNA: TGTGCCAGCAGCGTGGGACTAGTAACAGATACGCAGTATTTT. Residues: CASSVGLVTDTQYF. Combining the CDR3 with reference TRBV9 and TRBJ2-3 gives the whole variable domain DSGVTQTPKHLITATGQRVTLRCSPRSGDLSVYWYQQSLDQGLQFLIQYYNGEERAKGNILERFSAQQFPDLHSELNLSSLELGDSALYFCASSVGLVTDTQYFGPGTRLTVL.

The chain has TRBV5-1 and TRBJ1-2, with 7 bases fitting TRBD1. The CDR3 totals 14 residues. Trimming cost V 0 bases and J 8 bases; bases outside gene matches: 7. Per germline, CDR1 SGHRS and CDR2 YFSETQ. CDR3 DNA sequence: TGCGCCAGCAGCTTGGAAGGGGGCGCGCGGGGCTACACCTTC. It specifies CASSLEGGARGYTF.

The rearrangement links TRBV6-4 to TRBJ1-2, with 7 bases identical to TRBD1. V was pared by 5 bases and J by 6 bases, with 12 bases of the junction left unmatched. Germline-derived CDR1 and CDR2 are MRHNA and SNTAGT. This CDR3 spans 15 amino acids. The CDR3: CASSPSRGGGDGYTF. DNA of the CDR3: TGTGCCAGCAGTCCTTCCCGAGGAGGGGGCGATGGCTACACCTTC.